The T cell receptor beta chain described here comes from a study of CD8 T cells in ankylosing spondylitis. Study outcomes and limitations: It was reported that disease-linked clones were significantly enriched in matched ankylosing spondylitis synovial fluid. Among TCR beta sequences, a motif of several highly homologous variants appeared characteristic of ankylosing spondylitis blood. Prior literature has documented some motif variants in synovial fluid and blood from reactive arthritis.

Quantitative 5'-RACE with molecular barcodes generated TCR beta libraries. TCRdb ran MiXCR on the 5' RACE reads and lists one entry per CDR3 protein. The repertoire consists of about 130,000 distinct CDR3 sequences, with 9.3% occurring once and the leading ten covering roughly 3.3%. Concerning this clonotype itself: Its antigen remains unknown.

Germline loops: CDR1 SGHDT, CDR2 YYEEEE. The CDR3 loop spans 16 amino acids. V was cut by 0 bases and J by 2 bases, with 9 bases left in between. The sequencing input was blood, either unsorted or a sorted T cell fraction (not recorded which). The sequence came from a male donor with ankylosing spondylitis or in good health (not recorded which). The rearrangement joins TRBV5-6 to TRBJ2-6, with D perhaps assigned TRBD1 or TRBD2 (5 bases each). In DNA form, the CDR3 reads TGTGCCAGCAGCTTGGCGCAGGGAGCTGGGGCCAACGTCCTGACTTTC. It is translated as CASSLAQGAGANVLTF.